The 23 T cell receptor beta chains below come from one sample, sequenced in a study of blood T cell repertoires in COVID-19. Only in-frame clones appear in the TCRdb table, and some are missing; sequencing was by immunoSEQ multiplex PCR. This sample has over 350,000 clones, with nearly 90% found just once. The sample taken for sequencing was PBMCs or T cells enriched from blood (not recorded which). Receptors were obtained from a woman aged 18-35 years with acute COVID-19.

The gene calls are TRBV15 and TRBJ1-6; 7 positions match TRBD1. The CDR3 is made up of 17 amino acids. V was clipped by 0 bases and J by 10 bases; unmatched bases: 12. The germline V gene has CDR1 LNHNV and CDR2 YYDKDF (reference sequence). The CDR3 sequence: CATSRDLTGTAKSPLHF. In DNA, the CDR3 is TGTGCCACCAGCAGAGACCTCACCGGGACAGCGAAGTCACCCCTCCACTTT.

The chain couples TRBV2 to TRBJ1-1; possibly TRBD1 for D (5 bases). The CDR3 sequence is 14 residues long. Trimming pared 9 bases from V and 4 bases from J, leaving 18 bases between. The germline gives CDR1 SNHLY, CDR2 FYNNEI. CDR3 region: CARWRDDGSTEAFF. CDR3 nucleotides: TGTGCCAGATGGCGGGACGATGGTTCCACTGAAGCTTTCTTT.

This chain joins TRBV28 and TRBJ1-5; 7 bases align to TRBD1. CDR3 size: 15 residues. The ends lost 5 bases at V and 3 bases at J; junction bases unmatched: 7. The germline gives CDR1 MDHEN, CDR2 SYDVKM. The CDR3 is CASSPGTVSNQPQHF. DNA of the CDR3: TGTGCCAGCAGTCCCGGGACAGTCTCCAATCAGCCCCAGCATTTT.

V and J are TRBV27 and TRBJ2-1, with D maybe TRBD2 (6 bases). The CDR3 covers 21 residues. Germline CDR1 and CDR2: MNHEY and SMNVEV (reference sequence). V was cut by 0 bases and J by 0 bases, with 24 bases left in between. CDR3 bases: TGTGCCAGCAGTTTATCGGTGGACTATCCCATTACTCAGAGCTCCTACAATGAGCAGTTCTTC. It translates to CASSLSVDYPITQSSYNEQFF.

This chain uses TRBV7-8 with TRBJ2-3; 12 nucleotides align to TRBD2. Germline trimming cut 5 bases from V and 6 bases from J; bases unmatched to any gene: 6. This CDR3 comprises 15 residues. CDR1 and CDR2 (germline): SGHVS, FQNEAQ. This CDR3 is CASSQLAGGVDTQYF. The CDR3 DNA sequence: TGTGCCAGCAGCCAACTAGCGGGGGGAGTGGATACGCAGTATTTT.

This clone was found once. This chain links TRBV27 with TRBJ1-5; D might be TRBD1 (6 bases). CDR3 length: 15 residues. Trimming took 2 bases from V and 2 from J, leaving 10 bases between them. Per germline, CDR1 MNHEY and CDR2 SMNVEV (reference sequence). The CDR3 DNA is TGTGCCAGCAGTTTACCGACAGGCTGCAATCAGCCCCAGCATTTT. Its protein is CASSLPTGCNQPQHF.

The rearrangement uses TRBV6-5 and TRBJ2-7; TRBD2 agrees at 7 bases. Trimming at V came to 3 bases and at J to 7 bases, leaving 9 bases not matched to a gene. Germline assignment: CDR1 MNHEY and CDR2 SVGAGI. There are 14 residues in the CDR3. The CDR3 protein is CASSYSGQAHEQYF. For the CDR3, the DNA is TGTGCCAGCAGTTATAGCGGGCAGGCCCATGAGCAGTACTTC.

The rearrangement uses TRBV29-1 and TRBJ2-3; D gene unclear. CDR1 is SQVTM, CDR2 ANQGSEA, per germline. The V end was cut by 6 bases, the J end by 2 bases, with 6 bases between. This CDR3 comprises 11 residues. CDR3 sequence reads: CSVFYTDTQYF. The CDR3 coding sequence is TGCAGCGTGTTTTACACAGATACGCAGTATTTT.

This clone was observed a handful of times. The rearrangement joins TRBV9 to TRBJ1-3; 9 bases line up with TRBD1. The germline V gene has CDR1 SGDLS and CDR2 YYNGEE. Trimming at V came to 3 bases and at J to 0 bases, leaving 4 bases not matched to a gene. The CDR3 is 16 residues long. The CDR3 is CASSAGQGLSGNTIYF. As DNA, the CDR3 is TGTGCCAGCAGCGCGGGACAGGGCCTCTCTGGAAACACCATATATTTT.

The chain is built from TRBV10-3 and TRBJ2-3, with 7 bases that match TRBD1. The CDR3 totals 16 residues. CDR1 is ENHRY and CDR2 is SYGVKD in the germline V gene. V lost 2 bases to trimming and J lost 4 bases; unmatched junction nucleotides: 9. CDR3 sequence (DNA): TGTGCCATCAGTGAGCCTATGAGACAGGGAGCAGATACGCAGTATTTT. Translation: CAISEPMRQGADTQYF.

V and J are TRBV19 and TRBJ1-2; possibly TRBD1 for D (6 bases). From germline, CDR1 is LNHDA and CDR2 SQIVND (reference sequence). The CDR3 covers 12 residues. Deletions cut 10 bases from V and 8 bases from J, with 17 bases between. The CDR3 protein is CAIENPGEGYTF. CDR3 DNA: TGTGCCATTGAGAATCCAGGGGAAGGCTACACCTTC.

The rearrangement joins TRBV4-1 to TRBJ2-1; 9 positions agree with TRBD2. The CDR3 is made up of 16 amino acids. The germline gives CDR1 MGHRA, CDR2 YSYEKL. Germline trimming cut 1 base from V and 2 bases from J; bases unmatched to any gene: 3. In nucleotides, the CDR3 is TGCGCCAGCAGCCAAGCCTCTAGCGGGACCTACAATGAGCAGTTCTTC. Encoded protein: CASSQASSGTYNEQFF.

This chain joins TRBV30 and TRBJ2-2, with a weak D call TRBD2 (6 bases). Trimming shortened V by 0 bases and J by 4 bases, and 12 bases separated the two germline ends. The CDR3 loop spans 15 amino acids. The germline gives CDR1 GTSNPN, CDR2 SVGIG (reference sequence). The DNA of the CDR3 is TGTGCCTGGAGTGTACGGTGGGGGGTCACCGGGGAGCTGTTTTTT. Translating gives CAWSVRWGVTGELFF. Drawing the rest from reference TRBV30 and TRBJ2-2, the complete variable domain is SQTIHQWPATLVQPVGSPLSLECTVEGTSNPNLYWYRQAAGRGLQLLFYSVGIGQISSEVPQNLSASRPQDRQFILSSKKLLLSDSGFYLCAWSVRWGVTGELFFGEGSRLTVL.

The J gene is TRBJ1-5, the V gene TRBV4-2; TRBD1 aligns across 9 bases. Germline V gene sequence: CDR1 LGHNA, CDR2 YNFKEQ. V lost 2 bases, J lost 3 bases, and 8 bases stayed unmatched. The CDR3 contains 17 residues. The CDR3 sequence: CASSQTGTGGFNQPQHF. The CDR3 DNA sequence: TGTGCCAGCAGCCAAACAGGCACAGGGGGCTTCAATCAGCCCCAGCATTTT.

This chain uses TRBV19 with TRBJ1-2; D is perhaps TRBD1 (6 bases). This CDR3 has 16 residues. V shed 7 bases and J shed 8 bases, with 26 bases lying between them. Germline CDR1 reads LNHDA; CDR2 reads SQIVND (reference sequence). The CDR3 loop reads CASTPLNAGAYFGYTF. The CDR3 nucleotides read TGTGCCAGTACCCCCCTAAATGCGGGGGCTTATTTCGGCTACACCTTC.

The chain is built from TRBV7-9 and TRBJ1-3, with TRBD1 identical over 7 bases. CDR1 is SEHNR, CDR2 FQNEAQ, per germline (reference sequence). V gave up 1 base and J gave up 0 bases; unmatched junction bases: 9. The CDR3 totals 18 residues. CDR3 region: CASSLDSPKGASGNTIYF. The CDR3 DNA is TGTGCCAGCAGCTTAGATAGTCCTAAGGGGGCCTCTGGAAACACCATATATTTT.

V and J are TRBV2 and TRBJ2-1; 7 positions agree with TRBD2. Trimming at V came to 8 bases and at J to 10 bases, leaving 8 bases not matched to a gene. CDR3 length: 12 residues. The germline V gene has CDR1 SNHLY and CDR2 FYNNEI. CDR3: CASQKRGSEQFF. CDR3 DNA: TGTGCCAGCCAGAAGCGGGGATCGGAGCAGTTCTTC.

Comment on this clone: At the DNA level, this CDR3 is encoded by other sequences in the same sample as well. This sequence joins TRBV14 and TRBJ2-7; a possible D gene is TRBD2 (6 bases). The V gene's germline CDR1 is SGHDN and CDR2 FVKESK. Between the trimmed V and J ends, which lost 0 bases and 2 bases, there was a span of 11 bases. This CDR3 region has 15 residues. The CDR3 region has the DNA TGTGCCAGCAGCCAAGAGAGGGGCGGGACCTACGAGCAGTACTTC. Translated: CASSQERGGTYEQYF.

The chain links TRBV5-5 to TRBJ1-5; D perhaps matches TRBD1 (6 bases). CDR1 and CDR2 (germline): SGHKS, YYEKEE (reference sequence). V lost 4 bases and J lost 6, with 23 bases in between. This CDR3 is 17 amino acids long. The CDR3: CASSHEYVTGQGQPQHF. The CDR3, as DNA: TGTGCCAGCAGCCACGAATACGTTACAGGGCAGGGTCAGCCCCAGCATTTT.

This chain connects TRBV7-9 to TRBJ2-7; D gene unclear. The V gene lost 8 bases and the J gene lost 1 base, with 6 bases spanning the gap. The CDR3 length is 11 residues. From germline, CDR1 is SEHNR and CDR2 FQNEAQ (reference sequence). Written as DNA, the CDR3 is TGTGCCAGCCGCGGATCCTACGAGCAGTACTTC. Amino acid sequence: CASRGSYEQYF.

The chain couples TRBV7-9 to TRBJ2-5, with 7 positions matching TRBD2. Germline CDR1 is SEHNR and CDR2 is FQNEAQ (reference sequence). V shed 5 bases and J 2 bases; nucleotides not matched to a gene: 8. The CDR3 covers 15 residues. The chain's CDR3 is CASSPWAGVQETQYF. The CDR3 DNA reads TGTGCCAGCAGCCCCTGGGCGGGGGTACAAGAGACCCAGTACTTC.

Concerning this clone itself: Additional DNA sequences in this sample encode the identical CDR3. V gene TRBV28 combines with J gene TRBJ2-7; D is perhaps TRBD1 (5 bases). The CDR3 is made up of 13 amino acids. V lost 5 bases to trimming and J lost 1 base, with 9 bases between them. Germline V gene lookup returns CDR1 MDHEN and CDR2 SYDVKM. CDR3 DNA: TGTGCCAGCAGTCCCGGACAATCCTACGAGCAGTACTTC. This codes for CASSPGQSYEQYF.

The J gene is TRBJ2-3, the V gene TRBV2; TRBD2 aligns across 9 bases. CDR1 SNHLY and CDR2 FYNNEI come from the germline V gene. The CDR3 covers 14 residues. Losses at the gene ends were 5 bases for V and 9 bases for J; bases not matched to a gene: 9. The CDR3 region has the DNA TGTGCCAGCAGTCCAGGGCTAGCGGGGACGACGCAGTATTTT. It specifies CASSPGLAGTTQYF.